These T cell receptor beta chains were read from a single sample in a study of T-cell reconstitution after alpha-beta-depleted transplantation in children. TCRdb reanalysed the PCR reads using MiXCR and keeps one entry per CDR3 protein. The sample holds about 980,000 distinct CDR3 sequences, about 29% seen once. This specimen was PBMCs, mostly from graft donor cells, taken 360 days after TCRalphabeta/CD19-depleted stem cell transplant. The source is a boy under three years old who had a stem cell transplant for SCID, so the T cells may come from the graft donor. CDR3s include the opening cysteine and the closing phenylalanine or tryptophan. The D gene is left open where the match is weak. Size is omitted from some rows. Given values are once, few, many or a class for expanded clones.

abundance	v_gene	j_gene	d_gene	CDR3aa	CDR3nt
-	TRBV29-1	TRBJ2-7	TRBD1	CSVRTGTGTYEQYF	TGCAGCGTGAGGACCGGGACAGGAACCTACGAGCAGTACTTC
few	TRBV5-1	TRBJ2-1	TRBD1	CASSLLDRGDEQFF	TGCGCCAGCAGCTTGCTCGACAGGGGTGATGAGCAGTTCTTC
-	TRBV5-1	TRBJ2-3	-	CASSLDQEPSTDTQYF	TGCGCCAGCAGCTTGGATCAGGAACCCAGCACAGATACGCAGTATTTT
few	TRBV7-2	TRBJ2-1	TRBD1	CASSLARGQGTEQFF	TGTGCCAGCAGCTTAGCAAGAGGACAGGGAACTGAGCAGTTCTTC
-	TRBV15	TRBJ2-5	TRBD2	CATSRLAGAQETQYF	TGTGCCACCAGCAGACTAGCGGGGGCCCAAGAGACCCAGTACTTC
few	TRBV5-6	TRBJ2-3	-	CASSLLSGGRTDTQYF	TGTGCCAGCAGCTTGTTGTCCGGGGGGCGCACAGATACGCAGTATTTT
few	TRBV18	TRBJ1-2	-	CASSPWEVPRRGGYTF	TGTGCCAGCTCACCATGGGAGGTTCCCAGGAGGGGTGGCTACACCTTC
-	TRBV6-1	TRBJ1-1	-	CASRGAWVNTEAFF	TGTGCCAGCAGGGGCGCCTGGGTGAACACTGAAGCTTTCTTT
few	TRBV2	TRBJ2-7	-	CASSAAVGEQYF	TGTGCCAGCAGTGCGGCGGTTGGGGAGCAGTACTTC
-	TRBV12-3/TRBV12-4	TRBJ2-3	TRBD1	CASSRGRQGTDTQYF	TGTGCCAGCAGTCGGGGCCGACAGGGGACAGATACGCAGTATTTT
-	TRBV5-1	TRBJ2-1	-	CASSLVGADNEQFF	TGCGCCAGCAGCTTGGTGGGGGCGGACAATGAGCAGTTCTTC
many	TRBV5-1	TRBJ2-5	-	CASSLIQFQETQYF	TGCGCCAGCAGCTTGATACAGTTCCAAGAGACCCAGTACTTC
few	TRBV7-9	TRBJ1-4	-	CASSLWGNEAWNEKLFF	TGTGCCAGCAGCTTATGGGGAAATGAAGCTTGGAATGAAAAACTGTTTTTT
-	TRBV6-5	TRBJ2-7	TRBD2	CASSTSGGHYEQYF	TGTGCCAGCAGTACTAGCGGCGGACACTACGAGCAGTACTTC
-	TRBV12-3/TRBV12-4	TRBJ2-3	-	CASSWGDFTDTQYF	TGTGCCAGCAGTTGGGGGGACTTCACAGATACGCAGTATTTT
few	TRBV27	TRBJ2-2	-	CASTRRQGTPGFSGELFF	TGTGCCAGCACCCGACGCCAGGGGACCCCAGGCTTCTCCGGGGAGCTGTTTTTT
few	TRBV14	TRBJ2-3	TRBD2	CASSQKRRPSGSTDTQYF	TGTGCCAGCAGCCAAAAAAGGAGGCCTAGCGGGAGCACAGATACGCAGTATTTT
-	TRBV5-6	TRBJ2-7	-	CASSLYATYEQYF	TGTGCCAGCAGCTTGTATGCCACCTACGAGCAGTACTTC
few	TRBV5-1	TRBJ1-5	-	CASSLGPEPYSNQPQHF	TGCGCCAGCAGCCTCGGACCCGAACCATATAGCAATCAGCCCCAGCATTTT
-	TRBV28	TRBJ2-1	-	CASSSADGSYNEQFF	TGTGCCAGCAGTTCGGCGGACGGGTCCTACAATGAGCAGTTCTTC
-	TRBV5-5	TRBJ2-7	-	CASSLGRTTGSYEQYF	TGTGCCAGCAGCTTGGGAAGGACCACGGGCTCCTACGAGCAGTACTTC
few	TRBV20-1	TRBJ1-1	TRBD1	CSASRQGGNTEAFF	TGCAGTGCTTCAAGACAGGGCGGGAACACTGAAGCTTTCTTT
few	TRBV4-1	TRBJ2-1	-	CASSPLTGGTYNEQFF	TGCGCCAGCAGTCCTCTGACGGGGGGCACCTACAATGAGCAGTTCTTC
large	TRBV6-4	TRBJ2-3	TRBD2	CASSGASGGSTDTQYF	TGTGCCAGCAGTGGAGCTAGCGGGGGGAGCACAGATACGCAGTATTTT
few	TRBV3-1	TRBJ1-1	-	CASSQDLLDWSAFF	TGTGCCAGCAGCCAAGATCTCCTTGATTGGTCGGCTTTCTTT
-	TRBV4-2	TRBJ2-2	-	CASSQDRWQENTGELFF	TGTGCCAGCAGCCAAGACCGGTGGCAGGAGAACACCGGGGAGCTGTTTTTT
-	TRBV20-1	TRBJ2-1	TRBD1	CSARDWGGTGVNEQFF	TGCAGTGCTAGAGATTGGGGAGGGACAGGGGTGAATGAGCAGTTCTTC
-	TRBV29-1	TRBJ1-1	-	CSVPSENTEAFF	TGCAGCGTTCCATCGGAGAACACTGAAGCTTTCTTT
-	TRBV7-8	TRBJ1-1	TRBD1	CASSLARQGITEAFF	TGTGCCAGCAGCTTAGCAAGACAGGGTATAACTGAAGCTTTCTTT
few	TRBV9	TRBJ2-7	TRBD2	CASSGGVAGGPYEQYF	TGTGCCAGCAGCGGGGGAGTAGCGGGGGGACCCTACGAGCAGTACTTC
few	TRBV18	TRBJ1-1	-	CASKQKPNTEAFF	TGTGCCAGCAAACAGAAACCGAACACTGAAGCTTTCTTT